The 32 T cell receptor beta chains in this list originate from one sample, sequenced in a study of cytotoxic CD8 clonotypes in ibrutinib-treated CLL. Here immunoSEQ multiplex PCR was the method, and the copy in TCRdb shows in-frame clones only, minus some. Here the sample spans 140,000 or so clones, around three quarters being singletons. This material consisted of PBMCs, taken after 12 months of ibrutinib treatment. These receptors were taken from a human donor with chronic lymphocytic leukemia.

This clone was seen only a few times. This sequence joins TRBV23-1 and TRBJ1-5, with D hard to call. TRBV23-1 is annotated as an ORF whose role is uncertain. There are 17 residues in the CDR3. Trimming cost V 3 bases and J 0 bases, with 15 bases left between them. The CDR3 nucleotides read TGCGCCAGCAGTCACACGTCTGAGGAGTATAGCAATCAGCCCCAGCATTTT. Its translation is CASSHTSEEYSNQPQHF.

This clone was recorded a few times. The V gene is TRBV11-2, the J gene TRBJ2-3; TRBD2 might be the D (6 bases). The V and J ends lost 8 bases and 0 bases respectively, with 12 bases between them. The CDR3 sequence is 14 residues long. Germline V lookup: CDR1 SGHAT, CDR2 FQNNGV. DNA for the CDR3: TGTGCCAGCTCCGTTAGCGGAAGCACAGATACGCAGTATTTT. This sequence encodes CASSVSGSTDTQYF. The full variable domain, completed using reference TRBV11-2 and TRBJ2-3, is EAGVAQSPRYKIIEKRQSVAFWCNPISGHATLYWYQQILGQGPKLLIQFQNNGVVDDSQLPKDRFSAERLKGVDSTLKIQPAKLEDSAVYLCASSVSGSTDTQYFGPGTRLTVL.

This clone turned up a few times. CDR3 nucleotides: TGTGCCAGCTCCCACGGGGCGGAAGCAACTAATGAAAAACTGTTTTTT. Translation gives CASSHGAEATNEKLFF. The chain has TRBV18 and TRBJ1-4, with a tentative D call TRBD1 (5 bases). CDR1 and CDR2 (germline): KGHSH, LQKENI. This CDR3 has 16 amino acids. With 6 bases removed from V and 0 bases from J, the gap between germline ends came to 14 bases.

The chain has TRBV4-1 and TRBJ2-3; D remains ambiguous. Germline V lookup: CDR1 MGHRA, CDR2 YSYEKL. Trimming removed 1 base at V and 3 bases at J, with 5 bases between. This CDR3 comprises 13 residues. Written as DNA, the CDR3 is TGCGCCAGCAGCCAAGTCGTTACAGATACGCAGTATTTT. Translating gives CASSQVVTDTQYF.

The V and J genes are TRBV19 and TRBJ2-7; 11 bases are shared with TRBD2. Trimming removed 3 bases from V and 5 bases from J; junction bases left unmatched: 3. The CDR3 length is 14 residues. Germline-derived CDR1 and CDR2 are LNHDA and SQIVND (reference sequence). In nucleotides, the CDR3 is TGTGCCAGTAGTATCACTAGCGGGAGTCACGAGCAGTACTTC. Translating gives CASSITSGSHEQYF.

This chain links TRBV20-1 with TRBJ2-1, with D perhaps matching TRBD2 (6 bases). The CDR3 has 11 amino acids. Germline V gene data show CDR1 as DFQATT and CDR2 as SNEGSKA (reference sequence). Trimming left V 6 bases short and J 7 bases short, with 10 bases between. The CDR3 DNA sequence: TGCAGTGCCCAGACTAGGAATGAGCAGTTCTTC. Translating it yields CSAQTRNEQFF.

The V call is TRBV11-2, the J call TRBJ2-5, with D hard to call. CDR3 size: 11 residues. Germline CDR1 is SGHAT and CDR2 is FQNNGV. V lost 3 bases and J lost 5, with 4 bases in between. The CDR3 protein is CASSLFETQYF. DNA of the CDR3: TGTGCCAGCAGCTTGTTTGAGACCCAGTACTTC.

This clone was observed a single time. The chain links TRBV7-2 to TRBJ2-4; no definite D call. Deletions cut 5 bases from V and 1 base from J, with 9 bases between. The CDR3 contains 14 residues. CDR1 is SGHTA and CDR2 is FQGNSA in the germline V gene. The CDR3 here is CASSIMGAKNIQYF. CDR3 DNA sequence: TGTGCCAGCAGCATTATGGGGGCCAAAAACATTCAGTACTTC.

V and J are TRBV19 and TRBJ2-3; tentatively, D is TRBD1 (5 bases). In germline, CDR1 is LNHDA, CDR2 SQIVND (reference sequence). The CDR3 runs to 14 residues. Trimming stripped 3 bases from V and 2 bases from J, with 9 bases between. Written as DNA, the CDR3 is TGTGCCAGTAGTATTTCGGACACCACAGATACGCAGTATTTT. As protein: CASSISDTTDTQYF.

The rearrangement links TRBV4-1 to TRBJ2-7; TRBD2 agrees at 7 bases. V shed 2 bases and J 3 bases; nucleotides not matched to a gene: 7. Germline values: CDR1 MGHRA, CDR2 YSYEKL. The CDR3 has 15 residues. CDR3 sequence: CASSQYILAVYEQYF. The CDR3 DNA is TGCGCCAGCAGCCAATACATTCTAGCGGTCTACGAGCAGTACTTC.

This chain joins TRBV5-4 and TRBJ2-7, with 10 bases that match TRBD2. Germline values: CDR1 SGHNT, CDR2 YYREEE (reference sequence). This CDR3 has 15 amino acids. Germline trimming cut 5 bases from V and 4 bases from J; bases unmatched to any gene: 9. The CDR3 region has the DNA TGTGCCAGCAGTATCGGGCTAGCGGGGGAGTACGAGCAGTACTTC. Translated, it gives CASSIGLAGEYEQYF.

This clone occurred once. The V and J genes are TRBV29-1 and TRBJ2-1, with TRBD2 matching 13 bases. Germline V gene data show CDR1 as SQVTM and CDR2 as ANQGSEA. The V segment lost 4 bases and the J segment 5 bases; nucleotides outside the gene matches: 5. This CDR3 region has 15 residues. CDR3 amino acids: CSVGGTSGNDNEQFF. The CDR3 DNA sequence: TGCAGCGTTGGCGGGACTAGCGGGAACGACAATGAGCAGTTCTTC.

This chain joins TRBV21-1 and TRBJ2-1; whether TRBD2, the table's D call, matches the DNA was not checked. TRBV21-1 is marked as a pseudogene. CDR3 length: 17 residues. The CDR3 DNA sequence: TGTGCCAGCAGCAAAGTTCCCGTAGTACTGACCTACAATGAGCAGTTCTTC. It specifies CASSKVPVVLTYNEQFF.

This clone occurred many times. The chain joins TRBV7-2 to TRBJ2-2; D call uncertain. Deletions cut 4 bases from V and 0 bases from J, with 6 bases between. Germline CDR1 and CDR2: SGHTA and FQGNSA. The CDR3 has 14 residues. DNA of the CDR3: TGTGCCAGCAGCTCGACCACGAACACCGGGGAGCTGTTTTTT. Its translation is CASSSTTNTGELFF.

The J gene is TRBJ1-3, the V gene TRBV7-6; 8 bases align to TRBD1. Germline values: CDR1 SGHVS, CDR2 FNYEAQ. Trimming removed 6 bases from V and 3 bases from J; junction bases left unmatched: 13. The CDR3 has 17 amino acids. CDR3 residues: CASRGPPAGGFGNTIYF. The CDR3 nucleotides are TGTGCCAGCAGAGGCCCTCCCGCAGGGGGCTTTGGAAACACCATATATTTT.

This clone was observed a single time. The rearrangement uses TRBV4-3 and TRBJ2-3; tentative D call: TRBD2 (5 bases). Deletions cut 0 bases from V and 0 bases from J, with 7 bases between. This CDR3 is 15 amino acids long. The germline V gene has CDR1 LGHNA and CDR2 YSLEER. In DNA form, the CDR3 reads TGCGCCAGCAGCCAAGATCCGGGGAGCACAGATACGCAGTATTTT. Its translation is CASSQDPGSTDTQYF.

The chain recombines TRBV7-9 with TRBJ1-2; 10 bases match TRBD1. V was clipped by 1 base and J by 1 base; unmatched bases: 6. The CDR3 runs to 17 residues. Germline V gene lookup returns CDR1 SEHNR and CDR2 FQNEAQ (reference sequence). DNA of the CDR3: TGTGCCAGCAGCTTAGAAGGGACAGGGGTTGTTAACTATGGCTACACCTTC. Its protein is CASSLEGTGVVNYGYTF.

The DNA of the CDR3 is TGTGCCAGCCTTCGAGGGATTGAAGCTTTCTTT. Protein: CASLRGIEAFF. The chain combines TRBV27 with TRBJ1-1, with unresolved D. The V and J ends lost 8 bases and 7 bases respectively, with 11 bases between them. Germline V lookup: CDR1 MNHEY, CDR2 SMNVEV (reference sequence). The CDR3 has 11 amino acids.

The chain is built from TRBV9 and TRBJ1-1, with 7 nucleotides matching TRBD1. The J segment lost 1 base and the V segment lost 4 bases, leaving 4 bases of the junction unmatched. This CDR3 is built from 14 residues. The germline V gene has CDR1 SGDLS and CDR2 YYNGEE. The CDR3 DNA sequence: TGTGCCAGCAGCATGGGACAGCCGAACACTGAAGCTTTCTTT. It yields the protein CASSMGQPNTEAFF.

This chain uses TRBV10-1 with TRBJ2-1; D is ambiguous. Trimming stripped 6 bases from V and 4 bases from J, with 10 bases between. CDR1 is WNHNN, CDR2 SYGVQD, per germline (reference sequence). The CDR3 runs to 13 residues. The DNA for the CDR3 is TGCGCCAGCAGATCGGGTCCGTACAATGAGCAGTTCTTC. It encodes CASRSGPYNEQFF.

This chain connects TRBV9 to TRBJ2-2; D gene ambiguous. Germline V lookup: CDR1 SGDLS, CDR2 YYNGEE. The CDR3 is 15 amino acids. V lost 0 bases and J lost 4, with 10 bases in between. The CDR3 DNA reads TGTGCCAGCAGCGTAGGCGGCTTTGGCACCGGGGAGCTGTTTTTT. Its protein product is CASSVGGFGTGELFF. The full variable domain, its missing parts supplied by reference TRBV9 and TRBJ2-2, is DSGVTQTPKHLITATGQRVTLRCSPRSGDLSVYWYQQSLDQGLQFLIQYYNGEERAKGNILERFSAQQFPDLHSELNLSSLELGDSALYFCASSVGGFGTGELFFGEGSRLTVL.

The CDR3 sequence is CASSVTGGRQPQHF. In DNA form, the CDR3 reads TGTGCCAGTAGTGTCACAGGGGGCAGACAGCCCCAGCATTTT. This sequence joins TRBV19 and TRBJ1-5; TRBD1 matches at 9 bases. Germline lookup yields CDR1 LNHDA and CDR2 SQIVND (reference sequence). V shed 5 bases, J shed 7 bases, and the junction held 6 bases outside the gene matches. The CDR3 covers 14 residues.

This clone was observed a handful of times. The CDR3 sequence is CASNAGTSGAYEQYF. CDR3 sequence (DNA): TGTGCCAGCAACGCCGGGACTAGCGGCGCCTACGAGCAGTACTTC. This chain links TRBV2 with TRBJ2-7; 11 nucleotides agree with TRBD2. The CDR3 spans 15 residues. V shed 7 bases, J shed 2 bases, and the junction held 7 bases outside the gene matches. Germline values: CDR1 SNHLY, CDR2 FYNNEI. Based on the CDR3 plus reference TRBV2 and TRBJ2-7, the full variable domain is EPEVTQTPSHQVTQMGQEVILRCVPISNHLYFYWYRQILGQKVEFLVSFYNNEISEKSEIFDDQFSVERPDGSNFTLKIRSTKLEDSAMYFCASNAGTSGAYEQYFGPGTRLTVT.

Points on this clone: Additional DNA sequences in this sample encode the identical CDR3. This chain connects TRBV27 to TRBJ2-7; the D gene is possibly TRBD2 (5 bases). The V gene lost 3 bases and the J gene lost 1 base, with 7 bases spanning the gap. There are 13 residues in the CDR3. Germline CDR1 is MNHEY and CDR2 is SMNVEV (reference sequence). The chain's CDR3 is CASSFSGSYEQYF. In DNA, the CDR3 is TGTGCCAGCAGTTTTTCGGGATCCTACGAGCAGTACTTC.

J is TRBJ1-1 and V is TRBV7-9; D uncertain. This CDR3 comprises 14 residues. Per the germline V gene, CDR1 is SEHNR and CDR2 is FQNEAQ (reference sequence). The ends were cut back, 5 bases at V and 4 bases at J, with 14 bases in the middle. CDR3 sequence reads: CASSLDPVITEAFF. The CDR3 DNA reads TGTGCCAGCAGCCTGGACCCGGTGATCACTGAAGCTTTCTTT.

This clone appeared a single time. This chain links TRBV6-6 with TRBJ1-1; D gene unclear. The germline CDR1 and CDR2 sequences are MNHNY and SVGAGI (reference sequence). With 6 bases removed from V and 3 bases from J, the gap between germline ends came to 8 bases. The CDR3 loop spans 12 amino acids. The CDR3 protein is CASRLGDTEAFF. The CDR3 DNA reads TGTGCCAGCAGACTCGGGGACACTGAAGCTTTCTTT.

The rearrangement links TRBV6-4 to TRBJ1-1; 8 bases fit TRBD1. This CDR3 region has 14 residues. Germline V gene sequence: CDR1 MRHNA, CDR2 SNTAGT. The V gene end was trimmed by 6 bases and the J gene end by 4 bases; junction bases not matched to a gene: 7. The CDR3 coding sequence is TGTGCCAGCAGGCTGACAGGGGTGGGCACTGAAGCTTTCTTT. Protein sequence: CASRLTGVGTEAFF.

The rearrangement joins TRBV7-6 to TRBJ2-5, with 9 positions matching TRBD1. This CDR3 comprises 15 residues. Germline values: CDR1 SGHVS, CDR2 FNYEAQ. V lost 0 bases, J lost 5 bases, and 4 bases stayed unmatched. CDR3 in DNA: TGTGCCAGCAGCTTAGCTAGGACAGGGGCGGAGACCCAGTACTTC. Protein sequence: CASSLARTGAETQYF.

Only one count was recorded for this clone. The genes are TRBV12-5 and TRBJ1-2, with TRBD1 matching over 10 bases. J lost 8 bases, V lost 5 bases, and 17 bases had no gene match. Germline V gene data show CDR1 as LGHNT and CDR2 as FRNRAP. The CDR3 totals 17 residues. The CDR3 DNA sequence: TGTGCTAGTGGTCCAACGCCTCGGGACAGGGGCACACAAGGCTACACCTTC. It encodes CASGPTPRDRGTQGYTF.

The CDR3 sequence: CASSPGTGASYEQYF. The DNA of the CDR3 is TGTGCCAGCAGCCCCGGGACAGGGGCTTCCTACGAGCAGTACTTC. This chain links TRBV14 with TRBJ2-7; 10 bases align to TRBD1. There are 15 residues in the CDR3. Germline V gene data show CDR1 as SGHDN and CDR2 as FVKESK. J lost 1 base, V lost 4 bases, and 4 bases had no gene match.

The rearrangement links TRBV14 to TRBJ2-2; perhaps TRBD2 as D (6 bases). Trimming shortened V by 2 bases and J by 5 bases, and 12 bases separated the two germline ends. Germline CDR1 and CDR2: SGHDN and FVKESK. CDR3 length equals 15 residues. DNA of the CDR3: TGTGCCAGCAGCCAACGGCGGGAATTAACCGGGGAGCTGTTTTTT. Translating it yields CASSQRRELTGELFF.

CDR3 sequence: CASSVQPGQSYGYTF. Here the CDR3 DNA reads TGTGCCAGCAGTGTCCAGCCGGGACAGTCCTATGGCTACACCTTC. This chain uses TRBV6-4 with TRBJ1-2, with 7 positions matching TRBD1. Germline CDR1 and CDR2: MRHNA and SNTAGT. The CDR3 runs to 15 residues. After removal of 4 bases from V and 4 bases from J, the junction contained 9 bases not matched to a gene.